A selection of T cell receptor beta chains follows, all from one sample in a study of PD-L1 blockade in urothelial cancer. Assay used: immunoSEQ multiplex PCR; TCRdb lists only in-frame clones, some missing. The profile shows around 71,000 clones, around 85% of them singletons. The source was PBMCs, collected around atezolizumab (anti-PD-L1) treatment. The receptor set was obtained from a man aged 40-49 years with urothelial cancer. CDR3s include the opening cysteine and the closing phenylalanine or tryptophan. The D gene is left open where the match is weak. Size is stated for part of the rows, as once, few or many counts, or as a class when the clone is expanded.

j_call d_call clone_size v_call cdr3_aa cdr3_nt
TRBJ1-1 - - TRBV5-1 CASSLGDTNTEAFF TGCGCCAGCAGCTTGGGGGACACCAACACTGAAGCTTTCTTT
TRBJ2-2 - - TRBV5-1 CASRRETNTGELFF TGCGCCAGCAGGAGGGAGACGAACACCGGGGAGCTGTTTTTT
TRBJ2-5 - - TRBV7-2 CASSQTLGGSRKTQYF TGTGCCAGCAGCCAGACGCTGGGTGGCTCTAGGAAGACCCAGTACTTC
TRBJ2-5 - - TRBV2 CASRGGGTPAKTQYF TGTGCCAGCAGAGGTGGCGGGACCCCGGCGAAGACCCAGTACTTC
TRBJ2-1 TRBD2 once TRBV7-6 CASSLNLAGGDEQFF TGTGCCAGCAGCTTAAACCTAGCGGGGGGGGATGAGCAGTTCTTC
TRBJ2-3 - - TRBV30 CAWSVDSISTDTQYF TGTGCCTGGAGTGTAGACAGTATTAGCACAGATACGCAGTATTTT
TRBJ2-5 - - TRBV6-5 CASSYSRYQETQYF TGTGCCAGCAGTTATTCGCGGTATCAAGAGACCCAGTACTTC
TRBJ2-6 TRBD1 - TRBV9 CASSVGQGFNSGANVLTF TGTGCCAGCAGCGTAGGACAGGGTTTCAACTCTGGGGCCAACGTCCTGACTTTC
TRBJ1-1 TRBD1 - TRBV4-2 CASSQAGQGNLNTEAFF TGTGCCAGCAGCCAAGCCGGACAGGGGAATCTGAACACTGAAGCTTTCTTT
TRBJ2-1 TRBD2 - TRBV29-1 CSVSGTTDSWQFF TGCAGCGTGTCCGGGACTACCGACTCCTGGCAGTTCTTC
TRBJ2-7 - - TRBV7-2 CASSSLDTPYEQYF TGTGCCAGCAGCTCCTTAGACACCCCCTACGAGCAGTACTTC
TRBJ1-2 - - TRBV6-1 CASRETEPNYGYTF TGTGCCAGCAGGGAGACAGAACCAAACTATGGCTACACCTTC
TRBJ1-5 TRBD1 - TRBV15 CATSSPGQGEYQPQHF TGTGCCACCAGCAGTCCCGGACAGGGGGAATATCAGCCCCAGCATTTT
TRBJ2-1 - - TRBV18 CASSPLGAASYNEQFF TGTGCCAGCTCACCATTGGGGGCGGCATCCTACAATGAGCAGTTCTTC
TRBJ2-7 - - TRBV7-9 CASSPWQGRYEQYF TGTGCCAGCAGCCCTTGGCAGGGGCGGTACGAGCAGTACTTC
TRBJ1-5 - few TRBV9 CASSLDEDQPQHF TGTGCCAGCAGCTTAGACGAGGATCAGCCCCAGCATTTT
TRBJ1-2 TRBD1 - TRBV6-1 CASSEAEGAYGYTF TGTGCCAGCAGTGAAGCAGAGGGGGCCTATGGCTACACCTTC
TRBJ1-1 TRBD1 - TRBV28 CASSLTGTTEAFF TGTGCCAGCAGTTTGACAGGGACCACTGAAGCTTTCTTT
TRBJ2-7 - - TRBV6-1 CASIPNSAWEQYF TGTGCCAGCATTCCGAACTCCGCTTGGGAGCAGTACTTC
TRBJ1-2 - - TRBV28 CASSSDSYGYTF TGTGCCAGCAGCTCGGACAGCTATGGCTACACCTTC
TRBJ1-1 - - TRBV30 CADRLPNTEAFF TGTGCCGACCGACTGCCGAACACTGAAGCTTTCTTT
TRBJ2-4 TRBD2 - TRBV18 CASFTSAAGGPRGAKNIQYF TGTGCCAGCTTCACCTCAGCAGCGGGAGGGCCAAGGGGGGCCAAAAACATTCAGTACTTC
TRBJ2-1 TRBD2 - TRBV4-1 CASSQASTSGPEQFF TGCGCCAGCAGCCAAGCTTCAACTAGCGGGCCTGAGCAGTTCTTC
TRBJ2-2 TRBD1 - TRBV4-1 CASSQGERRDRVIGELFF TGCGCCAGCAGCCAAGGGGAGAGGCGGGACAGGGTTATCGGGGAGCTGTTTTTT
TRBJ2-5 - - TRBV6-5 CASRTGVETQYF TGTGCCAGCAGGACTGGTGTTGAGACCCAGTACTTC
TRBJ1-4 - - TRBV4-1 CATLRSTGSTNEKLFF TGCGCCACCCTTCGGTCCACGGGGTCAACTAATGAAAAACTGTTTTTT
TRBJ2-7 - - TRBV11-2 CASSLFLDSEQYF TGTGCCAGCAGCCTGTTCCTGGACTCCGAGCAGTACTTC
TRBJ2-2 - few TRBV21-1 CASSNIAGADTGELFF TGTGCCAGCAGCAACATAGCGGGTGCGGACACCGGGGAGCTGTTTTTT
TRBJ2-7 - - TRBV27 CASSLQDFNEQYF TGTGCCAGCAGTTTGCAGGATTTTAACGAGCAGTACTTC
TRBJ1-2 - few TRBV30 CAWSSTDLRQDLANYGYTF TGTGCCTGGAGTTCCACCGACCTCCGACAGGACCTAGCTAACTATGGCTACACCTTC